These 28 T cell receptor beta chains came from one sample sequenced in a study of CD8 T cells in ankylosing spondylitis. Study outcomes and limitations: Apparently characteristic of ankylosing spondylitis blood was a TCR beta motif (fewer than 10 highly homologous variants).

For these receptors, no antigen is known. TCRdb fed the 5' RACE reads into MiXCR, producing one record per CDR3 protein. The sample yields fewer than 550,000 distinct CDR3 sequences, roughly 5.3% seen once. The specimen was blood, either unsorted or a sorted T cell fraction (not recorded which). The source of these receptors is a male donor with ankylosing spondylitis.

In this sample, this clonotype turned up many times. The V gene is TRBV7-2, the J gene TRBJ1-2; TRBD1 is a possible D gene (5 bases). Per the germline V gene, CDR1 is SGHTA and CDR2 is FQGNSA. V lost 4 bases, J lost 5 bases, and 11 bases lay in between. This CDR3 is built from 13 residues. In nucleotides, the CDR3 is TGTGCCAGCAGCTACGACAGAATATATGGCTACACCTTC. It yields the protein CASSYDRIYGYTF.

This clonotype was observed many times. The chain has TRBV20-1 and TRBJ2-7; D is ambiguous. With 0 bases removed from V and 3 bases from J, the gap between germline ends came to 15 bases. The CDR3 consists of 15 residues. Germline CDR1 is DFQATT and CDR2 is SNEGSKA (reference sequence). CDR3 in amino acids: CSARDRLKALYEQYF. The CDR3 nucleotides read TGCAGTGCTAGAGATCGATTAAAGGCCCTCTACGAGCAGTACTTC.

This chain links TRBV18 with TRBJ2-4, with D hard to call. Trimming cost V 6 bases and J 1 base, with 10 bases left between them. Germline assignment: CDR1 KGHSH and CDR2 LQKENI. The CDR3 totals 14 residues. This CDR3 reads CASSPDLAKNIQYF. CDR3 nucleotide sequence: TGTGCCAGCTCGCCGGATCTGGCCAAAAACATTCAGTACTTC.

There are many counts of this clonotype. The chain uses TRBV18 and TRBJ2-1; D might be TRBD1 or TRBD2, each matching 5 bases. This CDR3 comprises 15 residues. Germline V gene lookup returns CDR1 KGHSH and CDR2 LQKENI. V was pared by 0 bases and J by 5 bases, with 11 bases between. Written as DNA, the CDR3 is TGTGCCAGCTCACCACCTGACAGCGGAAACAATGAGCAGTTCTTC. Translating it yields CASSPPDSGNNEQFF.

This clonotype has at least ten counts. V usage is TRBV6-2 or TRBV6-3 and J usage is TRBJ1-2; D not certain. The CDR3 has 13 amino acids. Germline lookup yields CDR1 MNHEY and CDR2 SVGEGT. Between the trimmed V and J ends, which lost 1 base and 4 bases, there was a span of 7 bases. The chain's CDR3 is CASSYLLAYGYTF. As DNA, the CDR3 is TGTGCCAGCAGTTACTTACTCGCCTATGGCTACACCTTC.

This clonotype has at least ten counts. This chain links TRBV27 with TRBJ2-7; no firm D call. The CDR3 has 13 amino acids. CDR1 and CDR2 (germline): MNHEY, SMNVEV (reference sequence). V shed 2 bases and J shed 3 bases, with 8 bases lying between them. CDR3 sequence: CASSLIGRYEQYF. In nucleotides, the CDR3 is TGTGCCAGCAGTTTAATTGGCCGCTACGAGCAGTACTTC.

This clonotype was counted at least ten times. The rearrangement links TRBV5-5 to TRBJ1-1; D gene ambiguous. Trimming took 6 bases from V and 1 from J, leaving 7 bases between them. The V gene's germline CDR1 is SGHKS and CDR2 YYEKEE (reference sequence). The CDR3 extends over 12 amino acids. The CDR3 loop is CASTLWNTEAFF. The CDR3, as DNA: TGTGCCAGCACTCTCTGGAACACTGAAGCTTTCTTT.

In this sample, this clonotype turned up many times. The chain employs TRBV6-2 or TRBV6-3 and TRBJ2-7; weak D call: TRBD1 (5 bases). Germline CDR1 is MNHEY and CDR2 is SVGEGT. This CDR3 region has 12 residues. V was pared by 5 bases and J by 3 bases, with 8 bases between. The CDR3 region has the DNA TGTGCCAGCAGTGACAGCTACTACGAGCAGTACTTC. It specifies CASSDSYYEQYF.

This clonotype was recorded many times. CDR3 sequence: CASSFGGGRETQYF. CDR3 sequence (DNA): TGCGCCAGCAGCTTCGGTGGGGGGAGAGAGACCCAGTACTTC. The J gene is TRBJ2-5, the V gene TRBV5-1; possibly TRBD2 for D (6 bases). Deletions cut 2 bases from V and 4 bases from J, with 12 bases between. The CDR3 extends over 14 amino acids. Germline V gene sequence: CDR1 SGHRS, CDR2 YFSETQ.

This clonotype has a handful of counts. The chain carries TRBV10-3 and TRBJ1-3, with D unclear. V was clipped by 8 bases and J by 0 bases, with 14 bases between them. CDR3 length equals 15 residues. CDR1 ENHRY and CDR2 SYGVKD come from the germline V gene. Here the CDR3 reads CAISGSFSSGNTIYF. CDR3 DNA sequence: TGTGCCATCTCGGGCTCTTTTAGCTCTGGAAACACCATATATTTT.

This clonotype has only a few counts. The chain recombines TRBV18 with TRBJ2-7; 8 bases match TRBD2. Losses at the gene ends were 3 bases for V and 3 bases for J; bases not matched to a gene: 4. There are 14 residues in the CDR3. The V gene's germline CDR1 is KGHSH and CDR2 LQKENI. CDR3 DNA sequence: TGTGCCAGCTCACCCGGAGCGGGAGTCTACGAGCAGTACTTC. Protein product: CASSPGAGVYEQYF.

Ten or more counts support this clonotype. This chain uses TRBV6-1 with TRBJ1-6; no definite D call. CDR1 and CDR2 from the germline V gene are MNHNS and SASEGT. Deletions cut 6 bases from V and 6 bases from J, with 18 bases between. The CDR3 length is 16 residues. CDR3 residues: CASRPLRRQINSPLHF. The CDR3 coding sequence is TGTGCCAGCAGACCTTTACGTCGGCAGATTAATTCACCCCTCCACTTT.

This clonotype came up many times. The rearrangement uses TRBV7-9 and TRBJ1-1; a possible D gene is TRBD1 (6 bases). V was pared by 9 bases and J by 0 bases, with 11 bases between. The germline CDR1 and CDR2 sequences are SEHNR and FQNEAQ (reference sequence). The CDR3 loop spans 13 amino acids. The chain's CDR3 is CASKAGVNTEAFF. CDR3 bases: TGTGCCAGTAAGGCAGGGGTGAACACTGAAGCTTTCTTT.

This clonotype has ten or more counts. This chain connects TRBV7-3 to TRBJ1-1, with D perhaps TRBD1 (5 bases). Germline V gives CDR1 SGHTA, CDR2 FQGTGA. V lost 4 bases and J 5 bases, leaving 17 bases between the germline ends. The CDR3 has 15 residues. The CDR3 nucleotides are TGTGCCAGCAGCTCGCTACCTGGGGCGCCTACTGAAGCTTTCTTT. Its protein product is CASSSLPGAPTEAFF.

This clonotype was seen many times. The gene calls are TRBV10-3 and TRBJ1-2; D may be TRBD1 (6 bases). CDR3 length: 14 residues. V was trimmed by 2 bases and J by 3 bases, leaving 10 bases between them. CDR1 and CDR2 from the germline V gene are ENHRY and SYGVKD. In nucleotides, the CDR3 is TGTGCCATCAGTGAGGACAGGATGGACTATGGCTACACCTTC. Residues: CAISEDRMDYGYTF.

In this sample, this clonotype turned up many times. The CDR3 DNA sequence: TGCAGCGTTGCTGGGACTAGCGGGAATGGGGAGACCCAGTACTTC. As protein: CSVAGTSGNGETQYF. This rearrangement joins TRBV29-1 to TRBJ2-5; 13 bases line up with TRBD2. The germline V gene encodes CDR1 SQVTM and CDR2 ANQGSEA. The CDR3 runs 15 residues. Trimming cost V 4 bases and J 5 bases; bases outside gene matches: 7.

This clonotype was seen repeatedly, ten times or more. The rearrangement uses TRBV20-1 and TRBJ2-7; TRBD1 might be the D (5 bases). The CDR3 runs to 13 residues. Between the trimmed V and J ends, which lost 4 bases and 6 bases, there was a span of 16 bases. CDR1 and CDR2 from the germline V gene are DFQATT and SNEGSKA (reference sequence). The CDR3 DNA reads TGCAGTGCTACCCGGACAAAATATGGCGAGCAGTACTTC. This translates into CSATRTKYGEQYF.

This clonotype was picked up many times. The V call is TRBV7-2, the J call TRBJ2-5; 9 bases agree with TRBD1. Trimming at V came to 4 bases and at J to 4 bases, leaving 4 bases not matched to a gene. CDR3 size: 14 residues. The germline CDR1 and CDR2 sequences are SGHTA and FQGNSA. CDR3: CASSSRQGGETQYF. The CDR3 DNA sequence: TGTGCCAGCAGCTCAAGACAGGGGGGAGAGACCCAGTACTTC.

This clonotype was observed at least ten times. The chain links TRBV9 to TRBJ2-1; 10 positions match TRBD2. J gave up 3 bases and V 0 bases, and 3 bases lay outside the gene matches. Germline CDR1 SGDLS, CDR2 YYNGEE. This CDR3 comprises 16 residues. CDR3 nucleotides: TGTGCCAGCAGCGTAGAACCTAGCGGGGGCTACAATGAGCAGTTCTTC. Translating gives CASSVEPSGGYNEQFF.

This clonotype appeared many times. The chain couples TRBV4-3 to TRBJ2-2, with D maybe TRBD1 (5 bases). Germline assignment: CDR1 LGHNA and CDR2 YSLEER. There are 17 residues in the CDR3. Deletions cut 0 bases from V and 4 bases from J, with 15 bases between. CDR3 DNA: TGCGCCAGCAGCCAAGAGCCTCAGGGCGTCGGCACCGGGGAGCTGTTTTTT. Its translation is CASSQEPQGVGTGELFF.

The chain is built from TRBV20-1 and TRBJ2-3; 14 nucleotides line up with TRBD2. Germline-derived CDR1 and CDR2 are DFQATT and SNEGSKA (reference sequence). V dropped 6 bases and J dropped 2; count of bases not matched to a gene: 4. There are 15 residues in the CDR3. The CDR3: CSAGLAGAPTDTQYF. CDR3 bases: TGCAGTGCGGGACTAGCGGGGGCCCCCACAGATACGCAGTATTTT.

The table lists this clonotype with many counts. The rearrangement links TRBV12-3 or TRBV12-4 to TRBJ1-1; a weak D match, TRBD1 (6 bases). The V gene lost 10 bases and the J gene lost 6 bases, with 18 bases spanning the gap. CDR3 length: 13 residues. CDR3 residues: CATEGWGAPEAFF. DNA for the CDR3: TGTGCCACCGAAGGATGGGGGGCGCCTGAAGCTTTCTTT.

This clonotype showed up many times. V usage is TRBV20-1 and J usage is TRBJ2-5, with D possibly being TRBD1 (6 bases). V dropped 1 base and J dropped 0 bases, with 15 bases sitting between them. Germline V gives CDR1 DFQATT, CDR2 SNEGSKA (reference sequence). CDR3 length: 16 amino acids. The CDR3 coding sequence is TGCAGTGCTAGAGGCAGGGGCAGAAAGTACCAAGAGACCCAGTACTTC. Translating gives CSARGRGRKYQETQYF.

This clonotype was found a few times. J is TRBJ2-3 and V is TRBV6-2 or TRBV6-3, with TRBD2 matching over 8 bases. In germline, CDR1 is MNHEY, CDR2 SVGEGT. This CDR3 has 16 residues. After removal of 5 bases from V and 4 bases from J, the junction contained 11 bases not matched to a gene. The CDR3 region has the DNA TGTGCCAGCAGTCTTAGGACTAGCTCCGTTCCAGATACGCAGTATTTT. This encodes CASSLRTSSVPDTQYF.

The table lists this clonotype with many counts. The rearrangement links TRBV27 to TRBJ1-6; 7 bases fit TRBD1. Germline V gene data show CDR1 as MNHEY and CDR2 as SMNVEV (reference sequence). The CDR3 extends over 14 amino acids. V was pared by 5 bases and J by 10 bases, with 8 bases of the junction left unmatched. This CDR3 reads CASSIPGTVSPLHF. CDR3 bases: TGTGCCAGCAGTATACCCGGGACAGTATCACCCCTCCACTTT.

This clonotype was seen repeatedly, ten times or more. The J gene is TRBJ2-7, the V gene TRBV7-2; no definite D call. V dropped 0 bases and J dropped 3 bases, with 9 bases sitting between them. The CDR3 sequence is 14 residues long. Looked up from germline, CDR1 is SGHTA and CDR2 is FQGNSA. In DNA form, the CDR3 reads TGTGCCAGCAGCTTAGCCGACGGATACTACGAGCAGTACTTC. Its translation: CASSLADGYYEQYF. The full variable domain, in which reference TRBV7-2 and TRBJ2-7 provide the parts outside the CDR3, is GAGVSQSPSNKVTEKGKDVELRCDPISGHTALYWYRQSLGQGLEFLIYFQGNSAPDKSGLPSDRFSAERTGGSVSTLTIQRTQQEDSAVYLCASSLADGYYEQYFGPGTRLTVT.

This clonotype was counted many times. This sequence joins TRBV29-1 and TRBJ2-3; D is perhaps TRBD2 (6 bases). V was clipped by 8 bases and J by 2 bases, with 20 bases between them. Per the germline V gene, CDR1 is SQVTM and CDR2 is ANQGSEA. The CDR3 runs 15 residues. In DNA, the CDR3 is TGCAGCTTTCGGGGCCTCGGCGGGGTCACAGATACGCAGTATTTT. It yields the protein CSFRGLGGVTDTQYF.

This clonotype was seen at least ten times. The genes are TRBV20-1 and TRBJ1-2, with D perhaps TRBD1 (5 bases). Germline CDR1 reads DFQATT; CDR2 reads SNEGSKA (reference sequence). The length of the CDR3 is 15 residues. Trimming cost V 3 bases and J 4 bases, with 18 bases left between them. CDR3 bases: TGCAGTGCTAGTAACGCGGGACCCTCTGGCTATGGCTACACCTTC. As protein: CSASNAGPSGYGYTF.